Many counts were recorded for the clone carrying this T cell receptor beta chain. Its target is unknown. The data stem from a study of breast tumors, draining lymph nodes, adjacent tissues. Study-wide findings and caveats: Tumors had less TCR diversity than lymph nodes, more than nontumor tissue. The lymph node origin of tumor T cells was framed as consistent with a hypothesis, not demonstrated. Data fit most tumor T cells coming from lymph node, expanding in tumor. Tumor and nontumor repertoires were significantly more similar in luminal-like than in basal-like breast cancer.

Axillary draining lymph nodes of breast cancer patients supplied the node samples. Per germline, CDR1 SQVTM and CDR2 ANQGSEA. Trimming took 7 bases from V and 4 from J, leaving 12 bases between them. The CDR3 totals 12 residues. TCRdb re-called the multiplex PCR reads through MiXCR, storing one row per CDR3 protein. The sample has 85,000 to 130,000 distinct CDR3 sequences; roughly 20% are singletons. The sample was axillary lymph node tissue. The chain has TRBV29-1 and TRBJ2-3; D gene ambiguous. The clonotype originates from a female donor with breast cancer. Some clones in this sample may be carry-over from other donors' samples. The CDR3 spells CSDISGADTQYF. The CDR3 coding sequence is TGCAGCGATATTTCCGGAGCAGATACGCAGTATTTT.